These 10 T cell receptor beta chains were all obtained from the same sample, sequenced in a study of CD8 T cells in ankylosing spondylitis. MiXCR was run by TCRdb on the 5' RACE reads, yielding one entry per CDR3 protein. The sample consists of about 220,000 distinct CDR3 sequences, roughly 24% of them appearing once. The sample was blood, either unsorted or a sorted T cell fraction (not recorded which). The receptor source for this set is a male donor with ankylosing spondylitis or in good health (not recorded which).

This clonotype was seen repeatedly, ten times or more. This chain connects TRBV6-1 to TRBJ2-7, with D possibly TRBD1 on 5 matching bases. The CDR3 is 13 amino acids. V was clipped by 6 bases and J by 6 bases, with 15 bases between them. Germline CDR1 MNHNS, CDR2 SASEGT. In DNA form, the CDR3 reads TGTGCCAGCAGCCGCCCTGGGGCGTCCGAGCAGTACTTC. Protein product: CASSRPGASEQYF.

This clonotype was found many times. The chain recombines TRBV15 with TRBJ1-5, with D perhaps matching TRBD1 (5 bases). Germline V gives CDR1 LNHNV, CDR2 YYDKDF (reference sequence). This CDR3 comprises 13 residues. Trimming cost V 2 bases and J 16 bases, with 18 bases left between them. The DNA of the CDR3 is TGTGCCACCAGCAGACGCGCGCAGGGAGTGGAACATTTT. Translated: CATSRRAQGVEHF.

Only a few counts were recorded for this clonotype. The genes are TRBV10-3 and TRBJ2-6; no clear D gene. This CDR3 comprises 13 residues. In germline, CDR1 is ENHRY, CDR2 SYGVKD. Trimming stripped 7 bases from V and 4 bases from J, with 8 bases between. DNA for the CDR3: TGTGCCATCATGACAACCGGGGCCAACGTCCTGACTTTC. As protein: CAIMTTGANVLTF.

Many counts were recorded for this clonotype. The chain links TRBV7-2 to TRBJ1-3; no definite D call. V lost 5 bases, J lost 1 base, and 9 bases lay in between. Looked up from germline, CDR1 is SGHTA and CDR2 is FQGNSA. The CDR3 extends over 14 amino acids. The chain's CDR3 is CASSRLLSGNTIYF. The CDR3 DNA reads TGTGCCAGCAGCCGCCTGCTATCTGGAAACACCATATATTTT.

In this sample, this clonotype turned up many times. The chain recombines TRBV10-3 with TRBJ2-7, with 8 bases fitting TRBD1. The length of the CDR3 is 16 residues. Germline V gene sequence: CDR1 ENHRY, CDR2 SYGVKD. V trimming: 3 bases; J trimming: 4 bases; junction bases outside the gene matches: 11. The CDR3 loop is CAISDINKGTGYEQYF. CDR3 nucleotides: TGTGCCATCAGTGATATCAACAAAGGGACAGGTTACGAGCAGTACTTC.

This clonotype was seen at least ten times. The chain joins TRBV4-3 to TRBJ2-1; D might be TRBD2 (5 bases). Germline V gives CDR1 LGHNA, CDR2 YSLEER. Trimming took 3 bases from V and 9 from J, leaving 15 bases between them. The CDR3 sequence is 14 residues long. CDR3 sequence: CASSQRELRGEQFF. As DNA, the CDR3 is TGCGCCAGCAGCCAGAGGGAACTACGGGGTGAGCAGTTCTTC.

The chain combines TRBV28 with TRBJ2-7, with 7 bases that match TRBD1. The CDR3 spans 15 residues. The germline V gene has CDR1 MDHEN and CDR2 SYDVKM. V shed 7 bases, J shed 1 base, and the junction held 10 bases outside the gene matches. CDR3 sequence (DNA): TGTGCCAGCACCCAGGACAGGTCGGTATCCTACGAGCAGTACTTC. Protein sequence: CASTQDRSVSYEQYF.

This clonotype occurred many times. The chain uses TRBV29-1 and TRBJ2-3; D gene ambiguous. Germline CDR1 is SQVTM and CDR2 is ANQGSEA. Trimming pared 6 bases from V and 5 bases from J, leaving 15 bases between. The CDR3 contains 13 residues. The CDR3 is CSVVSDRRDTQYF. The CDR3 DNA reads as TGCAGCGTGGTGAGTGACCGAAGAGATACGCAGTATTTT.

This clonotype turned up a few times. The rearrangement links TRBV20-1 to TRBJ2-2; D is possibly TRBD1 (6 bases). Germline loops: CDR1 DFQATT, CDR2 SNEGSKA (reference sequence). The CDR3 contains 16 residues. Trimming pared 6 bases from V and 7 bases from J, leaving 24 bases between. The CDR3 DNA reads TGCAGTGCAAGAAAACCGGGACACCAGACCAGCGGGGAGCTGTTTTTT. This codes for CSARKPGHQTSGELFF.

V gene TRBV6-5 combines with J gene TRBJ1-1; D remains ambiguous. The CDR3 spans 12 residues. Trimming shortened V by 5 bases and J by 1 base, and 5 bases separated the two germline ends. Germline values: CDR1 MNHEY, CDR2 SVGAGI. CDR3 residues: CASSRQNTEAFF. Here the CDR3 DNA reads TGTGCCAGCAGTAGACAGAACACTGAAGCTTTCTTT.